This TCR beta chain was captured by sequencing in a study of molecular identifiers for immune sequencing clone quantification. Making the bulk TCR libraries relied on previously described methods and listed TCR primers. TCRdb redid the calling of the PCR reads with MiXCR, one entry per CDR3 protein. The sample has about 640,000 distinct CDR3 sequences, approximately 20% seen once. Libraries for naive CD8 T cells, which were made from approximately 20,000 to 1,000,000 sorted cells, drew on 10%, 30% or 50% of the RNA. Of note for this clonotype: This may be a read error: a much more frequent sequence differs by one nucleotide.

The TCR originated in a human donor in good health. Some libraries in this study had Jurkat cell RNA spiked in. What was sequenced was naive CD8+ T cells from blood, with Jurkat cell RNA spiked in. This sample's subset: FACS-sorted CD8+CD4-CCR7+CD45RA+ naive T cells.

CDR3 sequence: CASSSDGAWLAEAFF. Here the CDR3 DNA reads TGTGCCAGCAGTTCGGACGGGGCGTGGTTGGCTGAAGCTTTCTTT. This chain joins TRBV12-3 or TRBV12-4 and TRBJ1-1; D might be TRBD1 (5 bases). The CDR3 runs to 15 residues. With 4 bases removed from V and 6 bases from J, the gap between germline ends came to 18 bases.